This T cell receptor (beta chain) was recovered during a study of T cells in tuberculosis. Study information: In South Africa, adults with active tuberculosis were compared with IGRA-negative and latently infected IGRA-positive adolescents. Notes on the study in general: Active tuberculosis alpha repertoires lay closer to GMM-specific TCRs than controls'. Samples were chosen by availability of cryopreserved specimens.

Trimming took 1 base from V and 7 from J, leaving 6 bases between them. The CDR3 sequence is 13 residues long. Germline V gene sequence: CDR1 SGHTS, CDR2 YDEGEE. As for this clone: Its antigen remains unknown.

TCRdb's table, derived via immunoSEQ multiplex PCR, lists solely in-frame clones and lacks some. The repertoire holds fewer than 11,000 clones, just under 95% seen once, with over 10% in the top ten. The TCR was taken from an adult with tuberculosis. The chain carries TRBV5-8 and TRBJ1-6; no clear D gene. Sequenced material: PBMCs. This CDR3 reads CASSLRGNSPLHF. The DNA of the CDR3 is TGTGCCAGCAGCTTGAGAGGAAATTCACCCCTCCACTTT.